This T cell receptor beta chain was documented in a study of T cell repertoires and HLA-DP antigens. V lost 4 bases, J lost 9 bases, and 6 bases stayed unmatched. The CDR3 consists of 15 residues. Germline loops: CDR1 SGDLS, CDR2 YYNGEE. For pre-culture CD4+ samples, the target was approximately 200,000 T cell genomes. Method: immunoSEQ multiplex PCR; TCRdb's copy keeps in-frame clones and lacks some. Found here are 55,000 to 80,000 clones, roughly 77% of them singletons; the top ten hold about 1.6%. This clone was counted a single time. Its matching antigen is unknown. The sample was CD4+ T cells from PBMCs. The chain has TRBV9 and TRBJ2-1, with 14 bases fitting TRBD2. The source is a man in his sixties in good health and CMV-seronegative. DNA of the CDR3: TGTGCCAGCAGCTTCGGACTAGCGGGAGGTATTGAGCAGTTCTTC. Translating gives CASSFGLAGGIEQFF.